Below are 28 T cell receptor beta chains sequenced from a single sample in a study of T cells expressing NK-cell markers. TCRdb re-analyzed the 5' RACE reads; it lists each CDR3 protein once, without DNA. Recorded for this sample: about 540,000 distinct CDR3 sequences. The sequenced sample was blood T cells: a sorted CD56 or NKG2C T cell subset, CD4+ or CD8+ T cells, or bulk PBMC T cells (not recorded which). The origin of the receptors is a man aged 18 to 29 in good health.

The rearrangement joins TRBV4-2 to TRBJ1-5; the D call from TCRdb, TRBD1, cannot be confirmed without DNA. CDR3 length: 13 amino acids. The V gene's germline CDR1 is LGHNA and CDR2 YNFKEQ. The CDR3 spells CASSLGTEQPQHF.

CDR3 protein: CSARAAGAVNTEAFF. J is TRBJ1-1 and V is TRBV20-1; the TCRdb D gene call, TRBD1, has no DNA to confirm it. The CDR3 has 15 amino acids. The germline gives CDR1 DFQATT, CDR2 SNEGSKA (reference sequence).

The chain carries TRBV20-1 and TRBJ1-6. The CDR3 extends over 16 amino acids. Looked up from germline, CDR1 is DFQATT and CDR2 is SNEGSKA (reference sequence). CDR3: CSASKLPSSYNSPLHF.

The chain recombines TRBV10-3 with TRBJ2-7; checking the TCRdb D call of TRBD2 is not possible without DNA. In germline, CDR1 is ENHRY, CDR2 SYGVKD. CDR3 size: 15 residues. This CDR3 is CAISAGTSGRSEQYF.

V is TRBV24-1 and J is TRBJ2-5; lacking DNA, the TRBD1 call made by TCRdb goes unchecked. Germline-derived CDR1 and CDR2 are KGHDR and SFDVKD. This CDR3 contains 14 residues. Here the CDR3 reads CATSGQPSQETQYF.

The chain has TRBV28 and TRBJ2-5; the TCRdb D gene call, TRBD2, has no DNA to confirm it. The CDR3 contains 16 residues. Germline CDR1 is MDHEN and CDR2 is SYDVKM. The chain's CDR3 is CASTESLAGSGETQYF.

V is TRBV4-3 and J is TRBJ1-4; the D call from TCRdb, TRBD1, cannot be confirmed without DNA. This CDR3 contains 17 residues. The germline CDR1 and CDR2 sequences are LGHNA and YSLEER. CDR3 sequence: CASSQDLPGTGEGKLFF.

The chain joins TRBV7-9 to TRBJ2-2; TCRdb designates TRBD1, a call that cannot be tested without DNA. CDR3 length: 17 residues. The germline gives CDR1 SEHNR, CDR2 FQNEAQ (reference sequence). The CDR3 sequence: CASSLTPWDGGTGELFF. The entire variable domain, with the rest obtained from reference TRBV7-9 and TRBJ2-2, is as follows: DTGVSQNPRHKITKRGQNVTFRCDPISEHNRLYWYRQTLGQGPEFLTYFQNEAQLEKSRLLSDRFSAERPKGSFSTLEIQRTEQGDSAMYLCASSLTPWDGGTGELFFGEGSRLTVL.

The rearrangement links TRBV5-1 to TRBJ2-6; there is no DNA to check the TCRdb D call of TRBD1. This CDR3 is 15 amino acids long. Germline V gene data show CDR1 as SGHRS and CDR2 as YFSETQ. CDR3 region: CASKQGLAGANVLTF.

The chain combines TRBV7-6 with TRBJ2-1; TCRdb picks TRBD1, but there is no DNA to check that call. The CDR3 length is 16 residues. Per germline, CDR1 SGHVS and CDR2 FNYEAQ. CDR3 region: CASSPHLGTGGFEQFF.

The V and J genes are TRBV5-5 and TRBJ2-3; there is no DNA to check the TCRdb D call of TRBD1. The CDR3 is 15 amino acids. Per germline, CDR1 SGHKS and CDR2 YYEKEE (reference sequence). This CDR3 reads CASSLWGRDADTQYF.

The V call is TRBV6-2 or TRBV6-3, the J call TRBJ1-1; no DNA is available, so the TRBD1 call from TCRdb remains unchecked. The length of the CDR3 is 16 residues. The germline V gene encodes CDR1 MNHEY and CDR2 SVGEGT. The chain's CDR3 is CASSYFPFQVSTEAFF.

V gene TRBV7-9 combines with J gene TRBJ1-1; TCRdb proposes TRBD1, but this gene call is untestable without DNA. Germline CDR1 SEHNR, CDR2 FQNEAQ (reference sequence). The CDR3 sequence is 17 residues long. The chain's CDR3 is CASLYQRPGQRNTEAFF.

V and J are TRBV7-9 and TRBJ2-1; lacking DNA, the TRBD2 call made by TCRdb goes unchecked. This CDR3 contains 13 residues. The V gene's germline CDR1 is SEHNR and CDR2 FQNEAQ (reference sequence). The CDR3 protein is CASRAGVLSEQFF.

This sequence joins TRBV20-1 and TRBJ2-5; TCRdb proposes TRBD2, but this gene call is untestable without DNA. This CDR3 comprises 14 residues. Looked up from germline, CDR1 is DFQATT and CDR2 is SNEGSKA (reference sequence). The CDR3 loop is CSAPVTTEAETQYF.

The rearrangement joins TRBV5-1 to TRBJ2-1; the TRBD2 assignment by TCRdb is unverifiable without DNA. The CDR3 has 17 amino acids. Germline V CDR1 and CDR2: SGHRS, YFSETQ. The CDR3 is CASSTGSLAEIYNEQFF.

CDR3 sequence: CASSHDLTSVLMSPLHF. J is TRBJ1-6 and V is TRBV7-8. The V gene's germline CDR1 is SGHVS and CDR2 FQNEAQ. CDR3 size: 17 residues.

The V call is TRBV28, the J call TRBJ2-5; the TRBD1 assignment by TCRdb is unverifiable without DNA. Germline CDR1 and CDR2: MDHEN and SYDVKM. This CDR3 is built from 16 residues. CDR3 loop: CASSFRGQGIQETQYF.

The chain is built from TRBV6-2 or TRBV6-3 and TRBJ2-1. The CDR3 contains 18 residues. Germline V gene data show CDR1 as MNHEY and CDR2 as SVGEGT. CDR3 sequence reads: CASSYSTSGMSSYNEQFF.

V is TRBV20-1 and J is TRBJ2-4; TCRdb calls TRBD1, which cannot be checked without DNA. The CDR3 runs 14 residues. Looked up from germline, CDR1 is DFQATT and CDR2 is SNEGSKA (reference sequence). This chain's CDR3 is CSASRGRGWNIQYF.

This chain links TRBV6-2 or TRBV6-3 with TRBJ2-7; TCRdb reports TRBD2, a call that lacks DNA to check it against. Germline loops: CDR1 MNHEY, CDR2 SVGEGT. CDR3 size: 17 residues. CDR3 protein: CASSYFGMVAGVYEQYF.

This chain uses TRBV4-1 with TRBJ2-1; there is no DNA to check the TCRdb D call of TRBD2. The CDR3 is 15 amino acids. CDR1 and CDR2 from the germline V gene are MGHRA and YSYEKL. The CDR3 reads CASSQVRTSGVEQFF.

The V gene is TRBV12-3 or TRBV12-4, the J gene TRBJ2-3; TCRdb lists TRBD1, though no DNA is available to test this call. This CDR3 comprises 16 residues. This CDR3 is CASSLGQGAETDTQYF.

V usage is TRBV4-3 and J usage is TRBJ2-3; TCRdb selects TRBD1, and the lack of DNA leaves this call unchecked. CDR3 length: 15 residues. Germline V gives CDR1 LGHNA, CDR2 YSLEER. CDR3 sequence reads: CASSQDFGGEVTKYF.

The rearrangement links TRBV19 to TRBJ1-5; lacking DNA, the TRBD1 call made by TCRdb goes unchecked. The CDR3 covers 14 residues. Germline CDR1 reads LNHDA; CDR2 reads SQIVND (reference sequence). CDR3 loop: CASIPQGSNQPQHF.

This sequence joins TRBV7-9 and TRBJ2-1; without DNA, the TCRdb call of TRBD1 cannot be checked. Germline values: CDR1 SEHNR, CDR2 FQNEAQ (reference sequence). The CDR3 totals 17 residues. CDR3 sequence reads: CASSSPDRGSSYNEQFF.

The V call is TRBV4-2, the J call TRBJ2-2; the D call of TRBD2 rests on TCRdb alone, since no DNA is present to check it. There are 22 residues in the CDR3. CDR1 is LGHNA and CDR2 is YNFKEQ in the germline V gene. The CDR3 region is CASSPTRGGRSRTGSYTGELFF.

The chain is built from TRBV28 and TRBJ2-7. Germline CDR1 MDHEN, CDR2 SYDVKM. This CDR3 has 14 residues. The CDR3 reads CASSKPGSSYEQYF.